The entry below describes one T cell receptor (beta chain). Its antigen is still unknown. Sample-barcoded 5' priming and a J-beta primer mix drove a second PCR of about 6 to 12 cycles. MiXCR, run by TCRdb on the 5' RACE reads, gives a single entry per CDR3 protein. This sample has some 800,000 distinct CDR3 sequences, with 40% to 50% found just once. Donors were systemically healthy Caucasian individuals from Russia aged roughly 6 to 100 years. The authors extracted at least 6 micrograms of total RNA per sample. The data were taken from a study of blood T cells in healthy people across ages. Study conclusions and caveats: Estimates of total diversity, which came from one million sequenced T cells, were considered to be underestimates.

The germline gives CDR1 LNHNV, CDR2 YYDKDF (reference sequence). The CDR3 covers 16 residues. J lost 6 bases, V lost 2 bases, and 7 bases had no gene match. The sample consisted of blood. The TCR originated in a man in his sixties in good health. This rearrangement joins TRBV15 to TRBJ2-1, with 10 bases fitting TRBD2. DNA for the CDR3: TGTGCCACCAGCAGACAACCGGGACTAGCGAGCAATGAGCAGTTCTTC. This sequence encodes CATSRQPGLASNEQFF.